Included here is one T cell receptor (beta chain) sequence, with context. Its antigen is currently unknown. The data were taken from a study of T cell responses to AZD1222 COVID-19 vaccine. Looking at the study overall: Pooled in the analysis were second doses at about 4 or about 12 weeks.

Trimming removed 7 bases from V and 1 base from J; junction bases left unmatched: 4. Germline loops: CDR1 SNHLY, CDR2 FYNNEI. CDR3 length: 15 residues. Only in-frame clones appear in the TCRdb table, and some are missing; sequencing was by immunoSEQ multiplex PCR. The sample records over 150,000 clones, roughly 90% being singletons. General study results and limits: Spike-specific TCR breadth and depth were elevated following two AZD1222 doses. Reports say nearly half of spike-specific TCRs go after unmutated variant regions. Clonal diversity may have been underestimated in mostly white British donors.

This clonotype originated in an adult in good health. The sequences come from peripheral blood, collected on day 0 of AZD1222 vaccination. The chain carries TRBV2 and TRBJ1-4, with 9 bases lining up with TRBD1. Written as DNA, the CDR3 is TGTGCCAGCATCGACAGGGGGGGAACTAATGAAAAACTGTTTTTT. Translating gives CASIDRGGTNEKLFF.